Below are 18 T cell receptor beta chains sequenced from a single sample in a study of cytomegalovirus exposure and HLA in healthy donors. Primers for the PCR totalled 60 Vbeta and 13 Jbeta. TCRdb keeps only in-frame clones here, not all; method: immunoSEQ multiplex PCR. The sample yields 150,000 to 170,000 clones, 70% to 80% seen once. The source material was PBMCs. The receptors here all came from a man aged 25 to 45 in good health and CMV-seropositive.

Turning to this clone: The identical CDR3 is also encoded by other nucleotide sequences in the sample. J is TRBJ2-7 and V is TRBV5-1; 9 positions match TRBD2. The CDR3 contains 15 residues. Germline CDR1 and CDR2: SGHRS and YFSETQ. Unmatched junction bases numbered 10, after V lost 4 bases and J lost 5 bases. CDR3 amino acids: CASSLGAGGSDEQYF. CDR3 nucleotides: TGCGCCAGCAGCCTGGGAGCGGGAGGAAGCGACGAGCAGTACTTC.

This chain links TRBV5-4 with TRBJ1-1; D is possibly TRBD1 (5 bases). CDR1 and CDR2 from the germline V gene are SGHNT and YYREEE (reference sequence). V was trimmed by 4 bases and J by 5 bases, leaving 12 bases between them. The CDR3 has 13 residues. The DNA for the CDR3 is TGTGCCAGCAGCCCGGCAGGGAGGACTGAAGCTTTCTTT. Translated: CASSPAGRTEAFF.

This sequence joins TRBV11-3 and TRBJ2-7, with D perhaps TRBD1 (6 bases). Germline lookup yields CDR1 SGHNT and CDR2 YENEEA. The CDR3 totals 16 residues. Deletions cut 2 bases from V and 0 bases from J, with 14 bases between. Written as DNA, the CDR3 is TGTGCCAGCAGCTTAACTGGCCGGGACACCTCCTACGAGCAGTACTTC. It specifies CASSLTGRDTSYEQYF.

This clone occurred a few times. The chain links TRBV28 to TRBJ2-3, with 8 bases aligning to TRBD2. J gave up 1 base and V 6 bases, and 9 bases lay outside the gene matches. From germline, CDR1 is MDHEN and CDR2 SYDVKM. The CDR3 has 16 amino acids. The CDR3 protein is CASSLLPAGGTDTQYF. For the CDR3, the DNA is TGTGCCAGCAGCCTCCTCCCAGCGGGAGGCACAGATACGCAGTATTTT.

The V gene is TRBV4-1, the J gene TRBJ2-5, with 9 bases identical to TRBD2. CDR3 length: 15 residues. Germline trimming cut 4 bases from V and 1 base from J; bases unmatched to any gene: 4. Looked up from germline, CDR1 is MGHRA and CDR2 is YSYEKL. The CDR3 DNA sequence: TGCGCCAGCAGCCGGTCGGGACTAGCCCAAGAGACCCAGTACTTC. Translating gives CASSRSGLAQETQYF.

The V gene is TRBV7-9, the J gene TRBJ1-1; a weak D match, TRBD1 (5 bases). CDR1 and CDR2 from the germline V gene are SEHNR and FQNEAQ (reference sequence). With 8 bases removed from V and 5 bases from J, the gap between germline ends came to 12 bases. The CDR3 is 12 residues long. CDR3 DNA: TGTGCCAGCGCCAACGGGGGGACTGAAGCTTTCTTT. It specifies CASANGGTEAFF.

This chain connects TRBV7-9 to TRBJ1-3; D not certain. V was trimmed by 2 bases and J by 2 bases, leaving 7 bases between them. Per germline, CDR1 SEHNR and CDR2 FQNEAQ (reference sequence). The CDR3 runs 14 residues. CDR3 in DNA: TGTGCCAGCAGCTTAAAAAGCCCTGGAAACACCATATATTTT. Amino acids: CASSLKSPGNTIYF.

The gene calls are TRBV2 and TRBJ2-7; 11 bases line up with TRBD2. Trimming took 8 bases from V and 4 from J; bases not matched to a gene: 10. CDR3 length: 15 amino acids. CDR1 SNHLY and CDR2 FYNNEI come from the germline V gene. DNA for the CDR3: TGTGCCAGCGAGGAAGGGACTAGCGGAGCTTACGAGCAGTACTTC. It is translated as CASEEGTSGAYEQYF.

CDR3 sequence (DNA): TGTGCCTGGAGTGTAAGCGGGGGTGGAGAGACCCAGTACTTC. Protein sequence: CAWSVSGGGETQYF. V is TRBV30 and J is TRBJ2-5; 8 bases fit TRBD2. V shed 0 bases and J 4 bases; nucleotides not matched to a gene: 4. Germline V CDR1 and CDR2: GTSNPN, SVGIG (reference sequence). The CDR3 length is 14 residues.

The rearrangement uses TRBV27 and TRBJ2-1; TRBD1 agrees at 7 bases. The V and J ends lost 3 bases and 6 bases, in that order; junction bases with no gene match: 2. Germline assignment: CDR1 MNHEY and CDR2 SMNVEV (reference sequence). This CDR3 spans 13 amino acids. CDR3 protein: CASSLWTGNEQFF. CDR3 bases: TGTGCCAGCAGTTTGTGGACAGGCAATGAGCAGTTCTTC.

The genes are TRBV15 and TRBJ1-3, with a possible D match to TRBD1 (6 bases). Trimming took off 0 bases at V and 4 bases at J, with 16 bases between the two ends. Germline assignment: CDR1 LNHNV and CDR2 YYDKDF (reference sequence). The CDR3 is 17 residues long. CDR3 in amino acids: CATSRDRLGAAGNTIYF. CDR3 sequence (DNA): TGTGCCACCAGCAGAGATAGGTTGGGGGCAGCAGGAAACACCATATATTTT.

The chain combines TRBV2 with TRBJ1-3; no reliable D call. V gave up 4 bases and J gave up 4 bases, with 14 bases separating them. The CDR3 contains 15 residues. Germline CDR1 SNHLY, CDR2 FYNNEI. The CDR3 DNA is TGTGCCAGCAGTGTTTCGGGGAGCACAGGAAACACCATATATTTT. Amino acid sequence: CASSVSGSTGNTIYF.

V is TRBV27 and J is TRBJ2-5; unclear D gene. In germline, CDR1 is MNHEY, CDR2 SMNVEV (reference sequence). The CDR3 runs to 14 residues. V lost 0 bases to trimming and J lost 7 bases, with 12 bases between them. CDR3 DNA sequence: TGTGCCAGCAGTTTATCACAGCTGGCTCGGACCCAGTACTTC. Encoded protein: CASSLSQLARTQYF.

This chain links TRBV29-1 with TRBJ1-5; D might be TRBD1 (5 bases). CDR3 length: 14 residues. Germline loops: CDR1 SQVTM, CDR2 ANQGSEA. V was trimmed by 4 bases and J by 7 bases, leaving 17 bases between them. The CDR3 DNA follows: TGCAGCGTTGGGGGCGGGGTAGGTTCGCAGCCCCAGCATTTT. Amino acid sequence: CSVGGGVGSQPQHF.

This clone appeared a few times. This chain links TRBV6-5 with TRBJ1-1; maybe TRBD1 (6 bases). The CDR3 is made up of 14 amino acids. V dropped 5 bases and J dropped 1 base, with 11 bases sitting between them. The germline V gene encodes CDR1 MNHEY and CDR2 SVGAGI. The CDR3 bases are TGTGCCAGCAGTATCCTGACAGGGAACACTGAAGCTTTCTTT. This translates into CASSILTGNTEAFF.

The rearrangement joins TRBV5-6 to TRBJ1-1; D unclear. The V gene lost 4 bases and the J gene lost 3 bases, with 10 bases spanning the gap. Germline V gene sequence: CDR1 SGHDT, CDR2 YYEEEE. This CDR3 has 13 amino acids. CDR3 bases: TGTGCCAGCAGCCCATTTACGGACACTGAAGCTTTCTTT. Protein: CASSPFTDTEAFF.

The chain has TRBV5-6 and TRBJ2-5; TRBD1 matches at 7 bases. The length of the CDR3 is 13 residues. Per the germline V gene, CDR1 is SGHDT and CDR2 is YYEEEE. Germline trimming cut 4 bases from V and 3 bases from J; bases unmatched to any gene: 3. The CDR3, as DNA: TGTGCCAGCAGCCCCGGGACAGAAGAGACCCAGTACTTC. This translates into CASSPGTEETQYF.

With respect to this clone: The same CDR3 can be traced to other DNA sequences in this sample. The gene calls are TRBV5-1 and TRBJ2-1; D call uncertain. V was trimmed by 3 bases and J by 0 bases, leaving 10 bases between them. Germline lookup yields CDR1 SGHRS and CDR2 YFSETQ. The CDR3 is 15 residues long. Here the CDR3 reads CASSSDSSSYNEQFF. DNA for the CDR3: TGCGCCAGCAGCTCCGACTCGAGCTCCTACAATGAGCAGTTCTTC.